These 29 T cell receptor beta chains were sequenced from one sample in a study of T cells after posttransplantation cyclophosphamide. TCRdb's table, derived via immunoSEQ multiplex PCR, lists solely in-frame clones and lacks some. The table has 34,000 or so clones, 75% to 95% seen once; the top ten hold 0.1% to 0.12%. The naive gate required viable CD3+CD4+ or CD3+CD8+ cells with CCR7+CD45RA+CD45RO-CD95-CD27+CD28+ phenotype. Source material: naive CD4+ T cells sorted from blood. The receptors stem from a man aged 30 to 45 in good health and a related stem cell transplant donor.

V is TRBV6-5 and J is TRBJ1-4; 8 bases fit TRBD1. CDR3 size: 15 residues. The junction had 9 bases not matched to a gene; V was cut back by 4 bases and J by 8 bases. The V gene's germline CDR1 is MNHEY and CDR2 SVGAGI. CDR3 residues: CASSSGQGATEKLFF. DNA for the CDR3: TGTGCCAGCAGTTCGGGGCAGGGGGCGACGGAAAAACTGTTTTTT.

The chain employs TRBV29-1 and TRBJ2-7, with D perhaps matching TRBD1 (6 bases). The V gene lost 5 bases and the J gene lost 7 bases, with 15 bases spanning the gap. CDR3 size: 12 residues. CDR1 and CDR2 (germline): SQVTM, ANQGSEA. CDR3: CSVPGQMGEQYF. The CDR3 DNA reads as TGCAGCGTTCCAGGACAGATGGGGGAGCAGTACTTC.

The rearrangement uses TRBV18 and TRBJ1-5; 7 bases fit TRBD1. Germline V gene data show CDR1 as KGHSH and CDR2 as LQKENI. Trimming removed 3 bases from V and 3 bases from J; junction bases left unmatched: 5. This CDR3 has 15 residues. The CDR3 region is CASSPAGGFNQPQHF. The CDR3 nucleotides are TGTGCCAGCTCACCGGCAGGGGGTTTCAATCAGCCCCAGCATTTT.

There are a few counts of this clone. The chain uses TRBV5-1 and TRBJ2-1, with 8 nucleotides matching TRBD2. With V trimmed by 4 bases and J by 2 bases, 2 bases remained unmatched. Germline V CDR1 and CDR2: SGHRS, YFSETQ. CDR3 length equals 14 residues. CDR3 in amino acids: CASSIGGAYNEQFF. In nucleotides, the CDR3 is TGCGCCAGCAGCATCGGGGGGGCCTACAATGAGCAGTTCTTC. The variable domain in full, completed from reference TRBV5-1 and TRBJ2-1, reads KAGVTQTPRYLIKTRGQQVTLSCSPISGHRSVSWYQQTPGQGLQFLFEYFSETQRNKGNFPGRFSGRQFSNSRSEMNVSTLELGDSALYLCASSIGGAYNEQFFGPGTRLTVL.

CDR3 coding DNA: TGCGCCAGCAGAGTATCCGGGACAGGGGAGGAAGCTTTCTTT. Its translation is CASRVSGTGEEAFF. The chain carries TRBV10-1 and TRBJ1-1; 10 positions agree with TRBD1. The CDR3 contains 14 residues. The germline V gene has CDR1 WNHNN and CDR2 SYGVQD (reference sequence). Germline trimming cut 6 bases from V and 8 bases from J; bases unmatched to any gene: 9.

The genes are TRBV10-1 and TRBJ2-1; 9 positions agree with TRBD1. The germline CDR1 and CDR2 sequences are WNHNN and SYGVQD (reference sequence). This CDR3 region has 15 residues. The ends lost 7 bases at V and 6 bases at J; junction bases unmatched: 10. The CDR3 nucleotides are TGCGCCAGCACCGACCGGGACAGGGTTGCCAATGAGCAGTTCTTC. It yields the protein CASTDRDRVANEQFF.

The chain employs TRBV28 and TRBJ2-2; 8 bases fit TRBD1. This CDR3 has 16 residues. Germline V lookup: CDR1 MDHEN, CDR2 SYDVKM. The J segment lost 4 bases and the V segment lost 10 bases, leaving 14 bases of the junction unmatched. The CDR3 DNA reads as TGTGCCATCACCCCCGACAGGGGTCGCATCACCGGGGAGCTGTTTTTT. This codes for CAITPDRGRITGELFF.

The chain has TRBV6-1 and TRBJ1-2, with 8 bases aligning to TRBD1. Losses at the gene ends were 4 bases for V and 4 bases for J; bases not matched to a gene: 8. Germline V lookup: CDR1 MNHNS, CDR2 SASEGT. The CDR3 totals 15 residues. CDR3 bases: TGTGCCAGCAGTGGAGGGACAGGCCCCAGCTATGGCTACACCTTC. It encodes CASSGGTGPSYGYTF.

This CDR3 reads CASSYSVTGVGQPQHF. DNA for the CDR3: TGTGCCAGCAGTTACTCGGTAACAGGGGTGGGTCAGCCCCAGCATTTT. This chain links TRBV6-6 with TRBJ1-5, with TRBD1 identical over 7 bases. Looked up from germline, CDR1 is MNHNY and CDR2 is SVGAGI (reference sequence). The CDR3 has 16 residues. V lost 0 bases to trimming and J lost 6 bases; unmatched junction nucleotides: 8.

The V and J genes are TRBV29-1 and TRBJ1-1; 8 bases map to TRBD1. The V gene end was trimmed by 7 bases and the J gene end by 4 bases; junction bases not matched to a gene: 8. The CDR3 covers 13 residues. From germline, CDR1 is SQVTM and CDR2 ANQGSEA. CDR3 DNA sequence: TGCAGCGCTAGAGGACAGGGATCCACTGAAGCTTTCTTT. Translated, it gives CSARGQGSTEAFF. The whole variable domain, remainder taken from reference TRBV29-1 and TRBJ1-1, is SAVISQKPSRDICQRGTSLTIQCQVDSQVTMMFWYRQQPGQSLTLIATANQGSEATYESGFVIDKFPISRPNLTFSTLTVSNMSPEDSSIYLCSARGQGSTEAFFGQGTRLTVV.

The chain joins TRBV7-2 to TRBJ1-1; 9 nucleotides align to TRBD1. The CDR3 totals 16 residues. Trimming took 2 bases from V and 5 from J; bases not matched to a gene: 9. In germline, CDR1 is SGHTA, CDR2 FQGNSA. The CDR3 region has the DNA TGTGCCAGCAGCTTACACAGGGGGCGGGTATCGACTGAAGCTTTCTTT. Protein: CASSLHRGRVSTEAFF.

V usage is TRBV7-9 and J usage is TRBJ1-4; 9 bases align to TRBD1. The V and J ends lost 3 bases and 8 bases, in that order; junction bases with no gene match: 4. This CDR3 comprises 14 residues. Germline V gene lookup returns CDR1 SEHNR and CDR2 FQNEAQ (reference sequence). CDR3 in DNA: TGTGCCAGCAGCTTTACAGGGGGCCGGGAAAAACTGTTTTTT. As protein: CASSFTGGREKLFF.

The chain joins TRBV20-1 to TRBJ1-1; D perhaps matches TRBD1 (5 bases). The germline V gene encodes CDR1 DFQATT and CDR2 SNEGSKA (reference sequence). Trimming left V 4 bases short and J 8 bases short, with 11 bases between. The CDR3 contains 11 residues. The CDR3 bases are TGCAGTGCTAAAGGCAGGACAGAAGCTTTCTTT. Amino acid sequence: CSAKGRTEAFF.

This clone was counted once. V and J are TRBV7-2 and TRBJ1-5; TRBD1 aligns across 7 bases. Germline V gives CDR1 SGHTA, CDR2 FQGNSA. V was pared by 5 bases and J by 0 bases, with 4 bases of the junction left unmatched. The CDR3 covers 15 residues. The DNA of the CDR3 is TGTGCCAGCAGCACCTGGACAGGTAGCAATCAGCCCCAGCATTTT. Translating it yields CASSTWTGSNQPQHF. Complete variable domain (other parts from reference TRBV7-2 and TRBJ1-5): GAGVSQSPSNKVTEKGKDVELRCDPISGHTALYWYRQSLGQGLEFLIYFQGNSAPDKSGLPSDRFSAERTGGSVSTLTIQRTQQEDSAVYLCASSTWTGSNQPQHFGDGTRLSIL.

The chain uses TRBV7-9 and TRBJ1-2; tentatively, D is TRBD1 (5 bases). The CDR3 has 13 amino acids. Germline CDR1 and CDR2: SEHNR and FQNEAQ (reference sequence). V lost 2 bases and J lost 6, with 10 bases in between. This CDR3 is CASSLQGPDGYTF. Written as DNA, the CDR3 is TGTGCCAGCAGCTTACAGGGTCCGGATGGCTACACCTTC.

The V and J genes are TRBV7-9 and TRBJ1-2, with D perhaps TRBD1 (5 bases). V lost 7 bases, J lost 3 bases, and 15 bases lay in between. The CDR3 spans 14 residues. Germline CDR1 SEHNR, CDR2 FQNEAQ (reference sequence). The CDR3 region has the DNA TGTGCCAGCACCCCAGGGCTACTTGACTATGGCTACACCTTC. Protein sequence: CASTPGLLDYGYTF.

The chain couples TRBV7-9 to TRBJ2-5; 8 nucleotides agree with TRBD2. Trimming removed 2 bases from V and 5 bases from J; junction bases left unmatched: 7. The length of the CDR3 is 15 residues. Germline V gene lookup returns CDR1 SEHNR and CDR2 FQNEAQ (reference sequence). Here the CDR3 reads CASSLTGLVTETQYF. The DNA for the CDR3 is TGTGCCAGCAGCTTAACGGGACTAGTTACGGAGACCCAGTACTTC.

The rearrangement joins TRBV2 to TRBJ2-1; 8 bases map to TRBD1. The CDR3 is 15 amino acids. The ends lost 6 bases at V and 9 bases at J; junction bases unmatched: 13. Germline V lookup: CDR1 SNHLY, CDR2 FYNNEI. The CDR3 DNA reads as TGTGCCAGCAGGATCACAGGGGGTATAGGAAGTGAGCAGTTCTTC. Amino acids: CASRITGGIGSEQFF. The full variable domain, with the rest looked up from reference TRBV2 and TRBJ2-1, is EPEVTQTPSHQVTQMGQEVILRCVPISNHLYFYWYRQILGQKVEFLVSFYNNEISEKSEIFDDQFSVERPDGSNFTLKIRSTKLEDSAMYFCASRITGGIGSEQFFGPGTRLTVL.

The J gene is TRBJ2-7, the V gene TRBV7-2; 7 bases match TRBD2. The V segment lost 0 bases and the J segment 1 base; nucleotides outside the gene matches: 0. The CDR3 length is 14 residues. Germline V lookup: CDR1 SGHTA, CDR2 FQGNSA. In DNA, the CDR3 is TGTGCCAGCAGCTTAGCCGGGGGGTCCTACGAGCAGTACTTC. Its protein is CASSLAGGSYEQYF.

DNA of the CDR3: TGTGCCAGCAGCGTAGACCCAAGGGGCGAGGGCTACACCTTC. This codes for CASSVDPRGEGYTF. The chain uses TRBV9 and TRBJ1-2; maybe TRBD1 (5 bases). Trimming left V 0 bases short and J 8 bases short, with 14 bases between. The CDR3 contains 14 residues. Germline V gene data show CDR1 as SGDLS and CDR2 as YYNGEE.

In this sample, this clone turned up once. The rearrangement joins TRBV5-4 to TRBJ1-2; maybe TRBD1 (5 bases). The CDR3 runs to 14 residues. V was trimmed by 3 bases and J by 8 bases, leaving 17 bases between them. Germline V gives CDR1 SGHNT, CDR2 YYREEE (reference sequence). The CDR3 DNA is TGTGCCAGCAGCTATAGGGGATCCAGCGGGGGCTACACCTTC. Protein product: CASSYRGSSGGYTF.

V gene TRBV7-8 combines with J gene TRBJ2-5; TRBD2 might be the D (5 bases). Trimming pared 4 bases from V and 2 bases from J, leaving 14 bases between. The CDR3 loop spans 15 amino acids. Germline V gene data show CDR1 as SGHVS and CDR2 as FQNEAQ. CDR3 protein: CASSSYTGSQETQYF. CDR3 DNA: TGTGCCAGCAGCTCCTACACGGGGTCGCAAGAGACCCAGTACTTC.

The chain employs TRBV5-5 and TRBJ2-5; 8 bases line up with TRBD2. Looked up from germline, CDR1 is SGHKS and CDR2 is YYEKEE (reference sequence). V gave up 0 bases and J gave up 1 base; unmatched junction bases: 8. The CDR3 has 17 residues. Here the CDR3 reads CASSLAEGRGVQETQYF. The CDR3 nucleotides are TGTGCCAGCAGCTTGGCCGAGGGGCGGGGGGTCCAAGAGACCCAGTACTTC.

The genes are TRBV29-1 and TRBJ2-7, with D possibly matching TRBD1 (6 bases). CDR1 and CDR2 (germline): SQVTM, ANQGSEA. Trimming stripped 6 bases from V and 6 bases from J, with 21 bases between. This CDR3 region has 14 residues. The CDR3 sequence: CSVLTGPPMGEQYF. For the CDR3, the DNA is TGCAGCGTGCTGACAGGCCCCCCCATGGGCGAGCAGTACTTC.

The V gene is TRBV29-1, the J gene TRBJ2-3, with 10 nucleotides matching TRBD2. Losses at the gene ends were 6 bases for V and 7 bases for J; bases not matched to a gene: 13. Germline-derived CDR1 and CDR2 are SQVTM and ANQGSEA. The CDR3 has 15 amino acids. The CDR3 sequence is CSVPKRGGDANTQYF. The CDR3 nucleotides are TGCAGCGTCCCCAAGCGGGGGGGAGACGCAAATACGCAGTATTTT.

This chain connects TRBV6-5 to TRBJ2-7; no firm D call. Germline-derived CDR1 and CDR2 are MNHEY and SVGAGI. V was pared by 6 bases and J by 1 base, with 7 bases between. This CDR3 has 12 residues. CDR3 region: CASRTVSYEQYF. In DNA form, the CDR3 reads TGTGCCAGCAGAACTGTGTCCTACGAGCAGTACTTC.

The V gene is TRBV27, the J gene TRBJ2-7; 8 bases align to TRBD1. This CDR3 region has 12 residues. V shed 8 bases, J shed 2 bases, and the junction held 2 bases outside the gene matches. The germline V gene has CDR1 MNHEY and CDR2 SMNVEV (reference sequence). CDR3 nucleotide sequence: TGTGCCAGCCGGGACAGGCCCTACGAGCAGTACTTC. It codes for CASRDRPYEQYF.

In DNA, the CDR3 is TGTGCCAGCTCACCACCGGGACAGGGCATCTATGGCTACACCTTC. Translating gives CASSPPGQGIYGYTF. The chain is built from TRBV18 and TRBJ1-2; 9 positions match TRBD1. Germline CDR1 KGHSH, CDR2 LQKENI. This CDR3 region has 15 residues. The J segment lost 4 bases and the V segment lost 0 bases, leaving 3 bases of the junction unmatched.

This clone was seen a single time. This sequence joins TRBV5-1 and TRBJ1-1; D is perhaps TRBD1 (6 bases). The CDR3 extends over 17 amino acids. The V end was cut by 0 bases, the J end by 1 base, with 16 bases between. Germline V CDR1 and CDR2: SGHRS, YFSETQ. CDR3 residues: CASSLDRIGQPNTEAFF. The CDR3 nucleotides read TGCGCCAGCAGCTTGGATCGGATCGGACAGCCGAACACTGAAGCTTTCTTT.